One T cell receptor (beta chain) is described in this entry. TCRbeta library preparation incorporated unique molecular identifiers. A single record per CDR3 protein comes from TCRdb applying MiXCR to the PCR reads. The profile shows around 530,000 distinct CDR3 sequences, about 33% of them singletons. Germline CDR1 is KGHSH and CDR2 is LQKENI. This CDR3 is built from 15 residues. Deletions cut 2 bases from V and 5 bases from J, with 16 bases between. The sample is drawn from a study of T-cell reconstitution after alpha-beta-depleted transplantation in children. J is TRBJ2-7 and V is TRBV18, with D possibly matching TRBD1 (6 bases). Sequencing was performed on PBMCs from the stem cell graft donor, taken from the stem cell graft. This clonotype originated in a human donor who donated a stem cell graft to a child with aplastic anemia. The CDR3 DNA reads TGTGCCAGCTCACCATCCCCGGGACACCGCCACGAGCAGTACTTC. Amino acids: CASSPSPGHRHEQYF.